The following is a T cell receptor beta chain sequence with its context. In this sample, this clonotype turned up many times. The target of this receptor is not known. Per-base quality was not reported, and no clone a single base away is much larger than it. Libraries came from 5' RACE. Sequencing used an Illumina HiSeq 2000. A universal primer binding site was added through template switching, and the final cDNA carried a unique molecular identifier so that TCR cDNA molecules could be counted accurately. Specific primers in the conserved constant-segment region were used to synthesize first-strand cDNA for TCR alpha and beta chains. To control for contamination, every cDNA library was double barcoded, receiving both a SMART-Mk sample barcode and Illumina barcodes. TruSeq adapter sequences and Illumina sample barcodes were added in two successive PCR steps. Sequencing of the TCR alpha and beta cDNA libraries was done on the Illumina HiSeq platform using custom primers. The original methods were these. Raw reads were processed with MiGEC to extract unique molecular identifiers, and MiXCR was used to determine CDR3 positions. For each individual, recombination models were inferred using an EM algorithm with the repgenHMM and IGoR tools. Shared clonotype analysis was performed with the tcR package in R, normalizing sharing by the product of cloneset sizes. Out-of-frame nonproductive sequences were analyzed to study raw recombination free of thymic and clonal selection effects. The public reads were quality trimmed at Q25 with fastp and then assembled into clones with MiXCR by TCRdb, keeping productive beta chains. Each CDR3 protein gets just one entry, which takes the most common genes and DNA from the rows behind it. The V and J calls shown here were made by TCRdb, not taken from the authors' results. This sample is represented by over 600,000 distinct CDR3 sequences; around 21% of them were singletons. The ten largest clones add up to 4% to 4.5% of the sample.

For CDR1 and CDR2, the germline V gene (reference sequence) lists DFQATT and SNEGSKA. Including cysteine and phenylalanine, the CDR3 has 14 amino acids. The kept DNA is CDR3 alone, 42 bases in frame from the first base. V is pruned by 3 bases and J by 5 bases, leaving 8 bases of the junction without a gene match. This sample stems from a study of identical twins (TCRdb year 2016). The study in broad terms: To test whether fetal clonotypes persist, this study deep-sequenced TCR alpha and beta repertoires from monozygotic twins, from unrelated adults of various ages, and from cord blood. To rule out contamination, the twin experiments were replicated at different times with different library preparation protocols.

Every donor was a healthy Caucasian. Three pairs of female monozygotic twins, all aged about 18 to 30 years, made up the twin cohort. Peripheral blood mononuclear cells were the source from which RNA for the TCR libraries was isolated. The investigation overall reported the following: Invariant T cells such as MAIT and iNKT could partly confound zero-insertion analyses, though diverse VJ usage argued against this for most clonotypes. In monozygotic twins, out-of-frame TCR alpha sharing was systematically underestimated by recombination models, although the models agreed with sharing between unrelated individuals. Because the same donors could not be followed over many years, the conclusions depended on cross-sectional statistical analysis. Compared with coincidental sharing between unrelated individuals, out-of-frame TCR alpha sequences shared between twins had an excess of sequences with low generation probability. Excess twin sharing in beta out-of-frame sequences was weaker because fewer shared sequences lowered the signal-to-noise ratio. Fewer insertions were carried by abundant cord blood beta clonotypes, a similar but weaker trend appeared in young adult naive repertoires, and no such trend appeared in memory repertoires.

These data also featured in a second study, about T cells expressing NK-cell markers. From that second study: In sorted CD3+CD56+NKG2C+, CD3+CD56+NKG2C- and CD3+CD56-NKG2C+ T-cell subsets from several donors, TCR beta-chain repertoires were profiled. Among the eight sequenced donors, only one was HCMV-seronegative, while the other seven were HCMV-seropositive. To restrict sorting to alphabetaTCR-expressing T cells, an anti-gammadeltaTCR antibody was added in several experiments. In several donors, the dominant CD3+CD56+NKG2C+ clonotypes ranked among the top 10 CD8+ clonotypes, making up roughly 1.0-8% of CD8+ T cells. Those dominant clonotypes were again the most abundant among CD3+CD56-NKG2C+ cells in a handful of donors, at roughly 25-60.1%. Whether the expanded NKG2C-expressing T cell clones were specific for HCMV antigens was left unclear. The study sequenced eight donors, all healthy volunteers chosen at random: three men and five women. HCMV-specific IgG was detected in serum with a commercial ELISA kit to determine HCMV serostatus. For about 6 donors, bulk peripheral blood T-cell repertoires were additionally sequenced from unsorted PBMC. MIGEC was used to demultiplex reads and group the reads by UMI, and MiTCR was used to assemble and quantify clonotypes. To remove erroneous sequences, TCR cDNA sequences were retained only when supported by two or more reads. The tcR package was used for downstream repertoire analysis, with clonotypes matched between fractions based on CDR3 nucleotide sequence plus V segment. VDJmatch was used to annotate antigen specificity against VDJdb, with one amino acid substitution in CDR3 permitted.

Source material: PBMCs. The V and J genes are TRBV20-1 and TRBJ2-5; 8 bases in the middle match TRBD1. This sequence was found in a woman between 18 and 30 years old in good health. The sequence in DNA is TGCAGTGCTAGTCTCCGACAGGGGCAGGAGACCCAGTACTTC. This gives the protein CSASLRQGQETQYF.